Shown below are 13 T cell receptor beta chains from a single sample sequenced in a study of blood T cell repertoires in COVID-19. Clones were read by immunoSEQ multiplex PCR, and TCRdb kept only the in-frame ones, dropping some. The sample has roughly 93,000 clones; 89% are singletons. The sample consisted of peripheral blood. Every receptor here comes from a man aged 50 to 60 with acute or convalescent COVID-19.

Here the CDR3 reads CASSQPTHGTDKQPQHF. DNA of the CDR3: TGTGCCAGCAGCCAACCCACCCACGGGACAGATAAGCAGCCCCAGCATTTT. The J gene is TRBJ1-5, the V gene TRBV4-2; 7 nucleotides line up with TRBD1. The germline V gene encodes CDR1 LGHNA and CDR2 YNFKEQ. V lost 2 bases, J lost 7 bases, and 14 bases stayed unmatched. The CDR3 length is 17 residues.

The J gene is TRBJ2-3, the V gene TRBV28; 9 nucleotides agree with TRBD1. This CDR3 comprises 15 residues. In germline, CDR1 is MDHEN, CDR2 SYDVKM. With V trimmed by 4 bases and J by 3 bases, 5 bases remained unmatched. The CDR3 sequence is CASSSPGQGTDTQYF. For the CDR3, the DNA is TGTGCCAGCAGTTCACCGGGACAGGGTACAGATACGCAGTATTTT.

The table lists this clone with a count of one. At one boundary the junction diverges from the germline segment, which might be a read error. This chain joins TRBV2 and TRBJ2-7, with 8 bases lining up with TRBD2. From germline, CDR1 is SNHLY and CDR2 FYNNEI. The CDR3 consists of 14 residues. CDR3 residues: CASSALAETPLGPF. DNA for the CDR3: TGTGCCAGCAGTGCACTAGCGGAGACTCCATTAGGCCCCTTC.

CDR3 amino acids: CAWRLGLTGDYGYTF. The CDR3 DNA is TGTGCCTGGAGGCTAGGCCTAACAGGGGACTATGGCTACACCTTC. This chain links TRBV30 with TRBJ1-2; TRBD1 matches 7 bases. The ends lost 3 bases at V and 3 bases at J; junction bases unmatched: 10. In germline, CDR1 is GTSNPN, CDR2 SVGIG (reference sequence). This CDR3 contains 15 residues.

The chain is built from TRBV27 and TRBJ1-5, with D possibly TRBD1 on 5 matching bases. V dropped 10 bases and J dropped 0 bases, with 13 bases sitting between them. From germline, CDR1 is MNHEY and CDR2 SMNVEV (reference sequence). The CDR3 totals 14 residues. The CDR3 sequence is CATRRGNSNQPQHF. CDR3 DNA: TGTGCCACCCGGCGGGGGAATAGCAATCAGCCCCAGCATTTT.

The rearrangement joins TRBV14 to TRBJ2-1; 11 bases line up with TRBD2. The CDR3 is 15 residues long. J was trimmed by 10 bases and V by 4 bases; bases with no gene match: 9. CDR1 is SGHDN and CDR2 is FVKESK in the germline V gene. The CDR3, as DNA: TGTGCCAGCAGCCCTACTAGCGGGGGCTTCGTGGAGCAGTTCTTC. Translation: CASSPTSGGFVEQFF.

This chain links TRBV5-6 with TRBJ2-7, with 10 bases matching TRBD2. This CDR3 contains 16 residues. Germline trimming cut 4 bases from V and 4 bases from J; bases unmatched to any gene: 11. The germline CDR1 and CDR2 sequences are SGHDT and YYEEEE. CDR3 coding DNA: TGTGCCAGCAGCCGAGGAGGTAGCGGGGGGATATACGAGCAGTACGTC. Its translation is CASSRGGSGGIYEQYV.

V is TRBV28 and J is TRBJ1-3, with 9 bases that match TRBD1. The CDR3 runs to 15 residues. Trimming took 8 bases from V and 3 from J; bases not matched to a gene: 8. The V gene's germline CDR1 is MDHEN and CDR2 SYDVKM. CDR3 in DNA: TGTGCCAGCGGCGCCGGGACAGGGTTTGGAAACACCATATATTTT. This gives the protein CASGAGTGFGNTIYF.

The chain has TRBV5-1 and TRBJ1-1, with D unclear. Looked up from germline, CDR1 is SGHRS and CDR2 is YFSETQ. V was cut by 4 bases and J by 5 bases, with 12 bases left in between. The CDR3 extends over 13 amino acids. In nucleotides, the CDR3 is TGCGCCAGCAGCGAGGGTTCGGGGACTGAAGCTTTCTTT. Translated, it gives CASSEGSGTEAFF.

The gene calls are TRBV30 and TRBJ1-3, with TRBD1 identical over 8 bases. Germline CDR1 and CDR2: GTSNPN and SVGIG (reference sequence). This CDR3 comprises 15 residues. The trim removed 2 bases at V and 2 bases at J, leaving 5 bases unmatched. The CDR3 nucleotides read TGTGCCTGGAGTCGAACAGGGGGACCTGGAAACACCATATATTTT. Translating gives CAWSRTGGPGNTIYF.

The genes are TRBV10-3 and TRBJ1-1; a possible D gene is TRBD1 (6 bases). CDR1 and CDR2 from the germline V gene are ENHRY and SYGVKD. The CDR3 totals 13 residues. With 3 bases removed from V and 9 bases from J, the gap between germline ends came to 14 bases. Here the CDR3 DNA reads TGTGCCATCAGTGAAACCACACAGGGTAAAGCTTTCTTT. Translated: CAISETTQGKAFF.

This rearrangement joins TRBV2 to TRBJ2-4; 13 bases are shared with TRBD2. CDR3 length: 14 amino acids. V lost 10 bases and J lost 13; bases outside the gene matches: 13. CDR1 is SNHLY, CDR2 FYNNEI, per germline. Here the CDR3 DNA reads TGTGCCATAGTGACTAGCGGGGGGCAGGGTAGGCAGTACTTC. The encoded protein is CAIVTSGGQGRQYF.

The chain recombines TRBV5-8 with TRBJ2-5, with a weak D call TRBD2 (6 bases). CDR3 length: 13 residues. Germline-derived CDR1 and CDR2 are SGHTS and YDEGEE. Between the trimmed V and J ends, which lost 7 bases and 0 bases, there was a span of 10 bases. CDR3 loop: CASPRDYQETQYF. The CDR3 DNA follows: TGTGCCAGCCCCCGGGACTACCAAGAGACCCAGTACTTC.